The rows below give T cell receptor beta chains drawn from one sample of a study of identical twins. MiXCR, run by TCRdb on the 5' RACE reads, gives a single entry per CDR3 protein. The table has about 340,000 distinct CDR3 sequences, approximately 9.1% seen once. Material for sequencing was naive T cells sorted from blood. All receptors derive from a woman in her forties or fifties in good health. CDR3s include the opening cysteine and the closing phenylalanine or tryptophan. The order of the fields is CDR3 length, clone size, J gene, V gene, D gene, CDR3 protein. The D gene is left open where the match is weak. The size of a clone is reported for some rows only, either as once, few or many, or as a class for expanded clones.

>15|.|TRBJ2-2|TRBV25-1|.
CAPNPVGDDGGELFF
>14|few|TRBJ2-3|TRBV12-3/TRBV12-4|TRBD2
CATPPAGGADTQYF
>15|.|TRBJ2-1|TRBV11-2|.
CASSSLRGLGNEQFF
>12|few|TRBJ2-7|TRBV12-3/TRBV12-4|.
CASSHTAGEQYF
>16|.|TRBJ2-5|TRBV5-1|.
CASSLSLAGILKTQYF
>15|.|TRBJ2-1|TRBV7-2|.
CASSLVAGSYNELFF
>15|many|TRBJ2-1|TRBV5-1|.
CASSLDLGSYNEQFF
>11|.|TRBJ1-2|TRBV5-6|.
CASEAGSGYTF
>15|.|TRBJ2-2|TRBV20-1|.
CSARKGGGNTGELFF
>16|few|TRBJ2-1|TRBV11-3|TRBD2
CASSLGGRVDRGEQFF
>15|.|TRBJ2-3|TRBV20-1|TRBD2
CSARVGSGRTDTQYF
>15|few|TRBJ2-2|TRBV10-2|TRBD2
CASISTSGPTGELFF
>14|few|TRBJ1-2|TRBV20-1|.
CSAGKTGANYGYTF
>14|many|TRBJ2-7|TRBV12-3/TRBV12-4|TRBD1
CASSNHGTAYEQYF
>11|.|TRBJ1-3|TRBV29-1|.
CSVAEGNTIYF
>13|many|TRBJ2-1|TRBV11-2|.
CASSWGQPNEQFF
>14|few|TRBJ1-1|TRBV6-2/TRBV6-3|.
CASSPDGRGTEAFF
>20|.|TRBJ2-1|TRBV7-6|TRBD2
CASSLGILTSGRRLTDEQFF
>17|few|TRBJ2-1|TRBV5-1|.
CASSRISSDPWRGEQFF
>16|few|TRBJ2-3|TRBV21-1|.
CASSKRLASRRDTQYF
>17|.|TRBJ2-1|TRBV5-1|.
CASSLVGKVGSYNEQFF
>12|.|TRBJ2-1|TRBV2|.
CATVAQAKGQFF
>15|many|TRBJ2-5|TRBV12-3/TRBV12-4|TRBD1
CASTGARDRGETQYF
>16|few|TRBJ1-1|TRBV5-1|.
CASSGVRDKWNTEAFF
>14|.|TRBJ2-1|TRBV10-3|TRBD2
CATGLAGPYNEQFF
>13|.|TRBJ1-1|TRBV3-1|.
CASSHPVNTEAFF
>15|.|TRBJ2-2|TRBV5-1|.
CASSLMGMGTGELFF
>17|few|TRBJ2-1|TRBV9|TRBD1
CASSLVVRQGAGNEQFF
>15|few|TRBJ1-2|TRBV3-1|TRBD1
CASSQAIDRGYGYTF
>12|.|TRBJ2-3|TRBV20-1|TRBD1
CSATTGADTQYF
>14|many|TRBJ2-5|TRBV6-5|.
CASSYVASQETQYF
>17|many|TRBJ2-1|TRBV12-3/TRBV12-4|TRBD2
CASSFGGSGGVNNEQFF
>16|.|TRBJ1-1|TRBV4-1|.
CASSHGRNLGDTEAFF
>13|many|TRBJ2-7|TRBV5-1|.
CASSGPGVGEQYF
>12|few|TRBJ2-3|TRBV4-1|.
CASSLSGTWVYF
>13|.|TRBJ1-2|TRBV14|.
CASSQVRLAGYTF
>16|many|TRBJ1-5|TRBV27|TRBD1
CASSLWGQGSNQPQHF
>18|.|TRBJ2-3|TRBV14|TRBD2
CASAGTSAVLAGTDTQYF
>14|many|TRBJ2-2|TRBV29-1|.
CSVEVGIHTGELFF
>15|.|TRBJ2-1|TRBV11-2|TRBD2
CASSLGAGNYNEQFF
>14|many|TRBJ2-7|TRBV15|TRBD2
CATKKEREFYEQYF
>14|many|TRBJ2-2|TRBV5-1|TRBD1
CASSQPDRPGELFF
>17|.|TRBJ1-3|TRBV19|.
CASSIWSRPSVGNTIYF
>16|.|TRBJ2-7|TRBV21-1|.
CASSLTHRALRDEQYF
>15|.|TRBJ1-3|TRBV20-1|TRBD1
CSARPGTGSGNTIYF
>16|.|TRBJ1-6|TRBV9|TRBD1
CASSAPGQGYNSPLHF
>14|.|TRBJ2-7|TRBV6-5|.
CASSSGTPAYEQYF
>16|.|TRBJ2-3|TRBV20-1|TRBD2
CSARDPGTTIVPTQYF
>15|few|TRBJ1-1|TRBV3-1|TRBD1
CASRDKRQGGTEAFF
>15|.|TRBJ2-1|TRBV5-6|TRBD2
CASSLNGRALNEQFF
>15|many|TRBJ2-3|TRBV5-1|.
CASSFSEGPPDTQYF
>15|.|TRBJ2-4|TRBV20-1|.
CSARGPGALKNIQYF
>14|.|TRBJ2-7|TRBV11-2|TRBD2
CASSLTSGRSEQYF
>16|.|TRBJ2-3|TRBV6-5|.
CASSYSRQFITDTQYF
>14|.|TRBJ2-7|TRBV4-1|TRBD1
CASSQLRQGYEQYF
>15|.|TRBJ2-2|TRBV7-9|.
CASSLVNTNTGELFF
>14|.|TRBJ1-1|TRBV30|.
CAWSVLGGDTEAFF
>14|.|TRBJ2-1|TRBV10-1|.
CASSVRQNTNEQFF
>14|once|TRBJ2-1|TRBV5-1|.
CSSSFRDNYNEQFF